Listed below are T cell receptor beta chains from one sample, sequenced in a study of cytotoxic CD8 clonotypes in ibrutinib-treated CLL. The method was immunoSEQ multiplex PCR; TCRdb's version includes in-frame clones alone and lacks a portion of them. Altogether tens of thousands of clones are present, less than 60% being singletons, with the ten largest covering 14% to 15%. The sample consisted of PBMCs, taken after 12 months of ibrutinib treatment. Every receptor here comes from a human donor with chronic lymphocytic leukemia. Both conserved end residues are part of each CDR3. Each record gives: clone size, D gene, CDR3 length, J gene, V gene, CDR3 protein, CDR3 DNA. A D gene is named only where the DNA matches it firmly. Some rows mark clone size as missing; the rest say once, few, many or name a class of expanded clone.

size: .; D: TRBD1; length: 16; J: TRBJ1-5; V: TRBV5-6; CDR3: CASSEGTGVGNQPQHF; DNA: TGTGCCAGCAGCGAAGGGACAGGGGTAGGCAATCAGCCCCAGCATTTT
size: .; D: .; length: 14; J: TRBJ2-7; V: TRBV11-2; CDR3: CASTPSRLSYEQYF; DNA: TGTGCCAGCACCCCCAGCAGGTTGTCCTACGAGCAGTACTTC
size: few; D: .; length: 13; J: TRBJ1-2; V: TRBV7-9; CDR3: CASSAVTLGAVTF; DNA: TGTGCCAGCAGCGCAGTTACTTTAGGCGCCGTGACCTTC
size: .; D: .; length: 14; J: TRBJ2-1; V: TRBV28; CDR3: CASSSSGRGGEQFF; DNA: TGTGCCAGCAGCTCTTCGGGCCGCGGCGGTGAGCAGTTCTTC
size: .; D: .; length: 16; J: TRBJ2-1; V: TRBV5-1; CDR3: CASSWARTALYNEQFF; DNA: TGCGCCAGCAGCTGGGCCCGGACAGCCCTTTACAATGAGCAGTTCTTC
size: .; D: .; length: 13; J: TRBJ2-1; V: TRBV4-2; CDR3: CASSQPGVHEQFF; DNA: TGTGCCAGCAGCCAACCGGGAGTTCATGAGCAGTTCTTC
size: .; D: TRBD1; length: 15; J: TRBJ2-3; V: TRBV6-6; CDR3: CASRPDRVGTDTQYF; DNA: TGTGCCAGCAGACCTGACAGGGTGGGAACAGATACGCAGTATTTT
size: .; D: .; length: 16; J: TRBJ2-7; V: TRBV27; CDR3: CASSSPPSGSPYEQYF; DNA: TGTGCCAGCAGTTCGCCTCCAAGCGGGTCCCCCTACGAGCAGTACTTC
size: once; D: .; length: 15; J: TRBJ2-3; V: TRBV2; CDR3: CASSEWAGKTDTQYF; DNA: TGTGCCAGCAGTGAATGGGCAGGTAAAACAGATACGCAGTATTTT
size: .; D: .; length: 13; J: TRBJ1-5; V: TRBV7-8; CDR3: CASSLSINQPQHF; DNA: TGTGCCAGCAGCTTATCCATAAATCAGCCCCAGCATTTT
size: .; D: TRBD2; length: 18; J: TRBJ2-2; V: TRBV27; CDR3: CASNKGLAGLTNTGELFF; DNA: TGTGCCAGCAACAAGGGACTAGCGGGCCTAACGAACACCGGGGAGCTGTTTTTT
size: .; D: .; length: 18; J: TRBJ2-6; V: TRBV5-6; CDR3: CASTLGWTPRSGANVLTF; DNA: TGTGCCAGCACCTTGGGGTGGACGCCTCGCTCTGGGGCCAACGTCCTGACTTTC
size: .; D: TRBD2; length: 14; J: TRBJ2-1; V: TRBV28; CDR3: CASSPGTNYNEQFF; DNA: TGTGCCAGCAGTCCCGGGACTAACTACAATGAGCAGTTCTTC
size: few; D: .; length: 15; J: TRBJ2-5; V: TRBV27; CDR3: CASSEPGARKETQYF; DNA: TGTGCCAGCAGCGAGCCGGGGGCTCGGAAAGAGACCCAGTACTTC
size: few; D: .; length: 14; J: TRBJ1-4; V: TRBV7-6; CDR3: CASSLQGGNEKLFF; DNA: TGTGCCAGCAGCCTACAGGGTGGTAATGAAAAACTGTTTTTT
size: .; D: .; length: 14; J: TRBJ1-3; V: TRBV5-4; CDR3: CASSLEQSGNTIYF; DNA: TGTGCCAGCAGCTTGGAACAATCTGGAAACACCATATATTTT
size: .; D: .; length: 13; J: TRBJ1-3; V: TRBV11-2; CDR3: CASSHPGFNTIYF; DNA: TGTGCCAGCAGCCACCCGGGTTTCAACACCATATATTTT
size: once; D: .; length: 14; J: TRBJ2-5; V: TRBV29-1; CDR3: CSVAAGGKQETQYF; DNA: TGCAGCGTTGCGGCAGGAGGAAAACAAGAGACCCAGTACTTC
size: .; D: .; length: 15; J: TRBJ2-5; V: TRBV4-1; CDR3: CASSQLFGIQETQYF; DNA: TGCGCCAGCAGCCAACTTTTCGGTATCCAAGAGACCCAGTACTTC
size: .; D: TRBD1; length: 11; J: TRBJ1-1; V: TRBV2; CDR3: CASSQGAQAFF; DNA: TGTGCCAGCAGCCAGGGGGCTCAAGCTTTCTTT
size: .; D: TRBD1; length: 17; J: TRBJ2-4; V: TRBV19; CDR3: CASSIGTGGRAKNIQYF; DNA: TGTGCCAGTAGCATCGGGACAGGGGGTCGGGCCAAAAACATTCAGTACTTC
size: .; D: TRBD2; length: 16; J: TRBJ2-3; V: TRBV5-1; CDR3: CASSLLDSGSLSTQYF; DNA: TGCGCCAGCAGCCTCCTAGATAGCGGGAGTTTAAGCACGCAGTATTTT
size: .; D: TRBD1; length: 15; J: TRBJ2-1; V: TRBV6-1; CDR3: CASSGGRGFYNEQFF; DNA: TGTGCCAGCAGTGGAGGCAGGGGGTTCTACAATGAGCAGTTCTTC
size: once; D: TRBD1; length: 13; J: TRBJ2-4; V: TRBV6-5; CDR3: CASNRQGKNIQYF; DNA: TGTGCCAGCAACAGACAGGGGAAAAACATTCAGTACTTC
size: .; D: TRBD1; length: 18; J: TRBJ2-3; V: TRBV29-1; CDR3: CSACLLTRQGSSTDTQYF; DNA: TGCAGCGCCTGCCTTCTGACCCGACAGGGCTCTAGCACAGATACGCAGTATTTT
size: few; D: .; length: 15; J: TRBJ2-3; V: TRBV1; CDR3: CTSSQAGTGTDTQYF; DNA: TGCACCAGCAGCCAAGCTGGGACAGGCACAGATACGCAGTATTTT
size: .; D: .; length: 12; J: TRBJ1-1; V: TRBV6-5; CDR3: CASRRAPQKAFF; DNA: TGTGCCAGCAGGCGCGCCCCGCAGAAAGCTTTCTTT
size: .; D: TRBD2; length: 14; J: TRBJ2-7; V: TRBV10-2; CDR3: CASSLPGTSYEQYF; DNA: TGCGCCAGCAGCTTGCCCGGGACTAGCTACGAGCAGTACTTC
size: .; D: .; length: 12; J: TRBJ1-6; V: TRBV6-5; CDR3: CASSEPNLPLHF; DNA: TGTGCCAGCAGTGAGCCTAATCTCCCTCTCCACTTT
size: .; D: .; length: 11; J: TRBJ2-3; V: TRBV5-1; CDR3: CASSLTDTQYF; DNA: TGCGCCAGCAGCTTAACAGATACGCAGTATTTT
size: .; D: TRBD1; length: 14; J: TRBJ1-1; V: TRBV7-2; CDR3: CASSRTGGNTEAFF; DNA: TGTGCCAGCAGCAGGACAGGGGGGAACACTGAAGCTTTCTTT
size: .; D: .; length: 15; J: TRBJ2-5; V: TRBV5-1; CDR3: CASSVDLSMGETQYF; DNA: TGCGCCAGCAGTGTCGACCTTAGCATGGGGGAGACCCAGTACTTC
size: .; D: .; length: 14; J: TRBJ1-1; V: TRBV18; CDR3: CASSPLRGVAEAFF; DNA: TGTGCCAGCTCACCCCTCCGGGGGGTGGCTGAAGCTTTCTTT
size: .; D: .; length: 12; J: TRBJ2-7; V: TRBV6-1; CDR3: CASCVPGIEQYF; DNA: TGTGCCAGCTGTGTCCCGGGGATCGAGCAGTACTTC
size: .; D: .; length: 14; J: TRBJ2-4; V: TRBV10-1; CDR3: CASSEGGLGGIQYF; DNA: TGCGCCAGCAGTGAGGGAGGCCTCGGGGGCATTCAGTACTTC
size: many; D: .; length: 15; J: TRBJ2-4; V: TRBV28; CDR3: CASSPLRITKNIQYF; DNA: TGTGCCAGCAGTCCGCTTAGGATAACCAAAAACATTCAGTACTTC
size: .; D: .; length: 15; J: TRBJ2-5; V: TRBV4-2; CDR3: CASSQEVGFQETQYF; DNA: TGTGCCAGCAGCCAAGAAGTAGGTTTCCAAGAGACCCAGTACTTC
size: few; D: TRBD1; length: 13; J: TRBJ1-2; V: TRBV5-1; CDR3: CASSGGTAYGYTF; DNA: TGCGCCAGCAGCGGGGGGACAGCCTATGGCTACACCTTC
size: .; D: .; length: 15; J: TRBJ1-6; V: TRBV5-1; CDR3: CASSSEGRSNSPLHF; DNA: TGCGCCAGCAGCTCGGAGGGACGGTCGAATTCACCCCTCCACTTT
size: .; D: .; length: 11; J: TRBJ1-1; V: TRBV7-9; CDR3: CASSLKTEAFF; DNA: TGTGCCAGCAGCTTAAAGACTGAAGCTTTCTTT
size: few; D: .; length: 16; J: TRBJ1-6; V: TRBV13; CDR3: CASSPKLQGRLSPLHF; DNA: TGTGCCAGCAGCCCTAAGCTTCAGGGCCGGCTTTCACCCCTCCACTTT
size: once; D: TRBD1; length: 13; J: TRBJ1-4; V: TRBV10-3; CDR3: CAIGDSPNEKLFF; DNA: TGTGCCATCGGGGACAGTCCTAATGAAAAACTGTTTTTT
size: .; D: .; length: 14; J: TRBJ2-7; V: TRBV7-8; CDR3: CASSLMRGSYEQYF; DNA: TGTGCCAGCAGCCTAATGCGGGGATCCTACGAGCAGTACTTC
size: few; D: .; length: 14; J: TRBJ1-1; V: TRBV7-2; CDR3: CASSLAKLNTEAFF; DNA: TGTGCCAGCAGCTTAGCTAAGTTGAACACTGAAGCTTTCTTT
size: .; D: .; length: 11; J: TRBJ1-1; V: TRBV11-2; CDR3: CASSLEGGAFF; DNA: TGTGCCAGCAGCTTAGAAGGGGGAGCTTTCTTT
size: .; D: TRBD1; length: 14; J: TRBJ2-1; V: TRBV27; CDR3: CASSLQGFYNEQFF; DNA: TGTGCCAGCAGCCTACAGGGGTTCTACAATGAGCAGTTCTTC
size: few; D: .; length: 17; J: TRBJ1-5; V: TRBV7-8; CDR3: CASSLSTIGAGNQPQHF; DNA: TGTGCCAGCAGCTTATCGACCATCGGGGCGGGCAATCAGCCCCAGCATTTT
size: .; D: .; length: 15; J: TRBJ2-5; V: TRBV9; CDR3: CASRRDSGRWETQYF; DNA: TGTGCCAGCCGCCGGGACTCTGGAAGGTGGGAGACCCAGTACTTC
size: .; D: .; length: 14; J: TRBJ2-3; V: TRBV7-2; CDR3: CASSLEVVLDTQYF; DNA: TGTGCCAGCAGCTTAGAAGTGGTGTTGGATACGCAGTATTTT